This T cell receptor (beta chain) was identified in a study of T cells in Graves' hyperthyroidism and ophthalmopathy. Researchers took RNA transcripts and amplified the TCR beta CDR3 regions from them. The HTBI primer set was used in a first-round RT-PCR of the TCR CDR3. TCRdb reanalysed the multiplex PCR reads using MiXCR and keeps one entry per CDR3 protein. Of roughly 700,000 distinct CDR3 sequences listed, 30% to 40% are singletons. Trimming removed 0 bases from V and 12 bases from J, with 9 bases in between. This CDR3 has 13 residues. Germline V gives CDR1 SGHTA, CDR2 FQGNSA. This clonotype was recorded at least ten times. Its antigen is not known. Study-wide results and caveats: By a 13 V-J model, ophthalmopathy was set apart from stable hyperthyroidism. For ophthalmopathy, model prediction preceded onset by a median around six months. Within blood appeared most thyroid clonotypes that had expanded above 0.001.

V gene TRBV7-2 combines with J gene TRBJ1-6; unclear D gene. Sequenced sample: blood. This receptor was identified in a woman in her thirties or forties with Graves' hyperthyroidism. The CDR3 loop reads CASSLAAIQPLHF. CDR3 bases: TGTGCCAGCAGCTTAGCAGCCATTCAACCCCTCCACTTT.